This T cell receptor (beta chain) appears in the sequencing data of a study of molecular identifiers for immune sequencing clone quantification. Background on the study: Naive CD8 cell RNA, from 20,000 or 100,000 cells, was split five ways in replicates, with four sequenced.

Naive CD8 library inputs spanned 20,000 to 1,000,000 sorted cells and 10%, 30% or 50% RNA. Isolation of naive CD8 T cells was achieved by sorting on a CD8+CD4-CCR7+CD45RA+ phenotype. The use of previously described methods and listed TCR primers produced the bulk TCR libraries. TCRdb reprocessed the PCR reads via MiXCR and lists one record per CDR3 protein. The sample includes about 640,000 distinct CDR3 sequences, approximately 20% of them seen just once. The CDR3 is 14 residues long. Trimming cost V 4 bases and J 0 bases, with 11 bases left between them. The germline V gene has CDR1 GTSNPN and CDR2 SVGIG (reference sequence). This clonotype has at least ten counts.

The rearrangement links TRBV30 to TRBJ2-3, with D perhaps assigned TRBD1 or TRBD2 (5 bases each). The sequenced sample consisted of naive CD8+ T cells from blood, with Jurkat cell RNA spiked in. Subset indicated: FACS-sorted CD8+CD4-CCR7+CD45RA+ naive T cells. The TCR originated in a human donor in good health. Some libraries in this study had Jurkat cell RNA spiked in. CDR3 DNA sequence: TGTGCCTGGACCACAGGACTGAGCACAGATACGCAGTATTTT. This codes for CAWTTGLSTDTQYF.